This T cell receptor (beta chain) was retrieved from a study of shared clonotypes between healthy human individuals. General study results and limits: Across a few donors, naive CD4 shared 5% to 6%, naive CD8 under 4%, memory CD4 roughly 2.4%, memory CD8 under 0.5%.

Naive CD45RA+ and memory CD45RA-negative subsets were split from CD4+ cells. The germline V gene has CDR1 SQVTM and CDR2 ANQGSEA. CDR3 length: 13 amino acids. With 6 bases removed from V and 0 bases from J, the gap between germline ends came to 6 bases. Clones were sequenced by immunoSEQ multiplex PCR, and TCRdb holds only the in-frame ones, with some missing. Of about 980,000 clones detected, over 60% appear once; the ten largest clones hold approximately 1.5%. Turning to this clone: Its target is not known.

This TCR derives from a man aged 18 to 35 in good health. The specimen was memory CD4+ T cells sorted from blood. Regarding subset: CD45RA-negative fraction. The V and J genes are TRBV29-1 and TRBJ2-6; D is unresolved. CDR3 nucleotides: TGCAGCGTCGCTACCTCTGGGGCCAACGTCCTGACTTTC. It is translated as CSVATSGANVLTF.